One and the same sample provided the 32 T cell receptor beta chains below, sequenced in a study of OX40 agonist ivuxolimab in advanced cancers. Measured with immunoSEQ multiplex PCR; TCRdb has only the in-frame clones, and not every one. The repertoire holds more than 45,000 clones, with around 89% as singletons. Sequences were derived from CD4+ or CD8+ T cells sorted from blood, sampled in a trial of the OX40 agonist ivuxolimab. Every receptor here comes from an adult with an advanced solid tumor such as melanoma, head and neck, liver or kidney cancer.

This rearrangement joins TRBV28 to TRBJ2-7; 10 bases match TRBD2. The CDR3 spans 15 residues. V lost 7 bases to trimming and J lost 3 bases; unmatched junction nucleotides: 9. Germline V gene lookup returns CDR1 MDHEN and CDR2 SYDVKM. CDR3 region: CASTPGTSAYYEQYF. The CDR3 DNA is TGTGCCAGCACCCCCGGGACTAGCGCTTACTACGAGCAGTACTTC.

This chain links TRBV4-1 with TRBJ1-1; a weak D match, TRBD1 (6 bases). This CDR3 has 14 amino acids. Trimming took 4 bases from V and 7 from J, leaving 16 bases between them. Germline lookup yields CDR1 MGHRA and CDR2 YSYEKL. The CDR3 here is CASSLPRGADEAFF. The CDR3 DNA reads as TGCGCCAGCAGCCTACCCCGGGGGGCGGATGAAGCTTTCTTT.

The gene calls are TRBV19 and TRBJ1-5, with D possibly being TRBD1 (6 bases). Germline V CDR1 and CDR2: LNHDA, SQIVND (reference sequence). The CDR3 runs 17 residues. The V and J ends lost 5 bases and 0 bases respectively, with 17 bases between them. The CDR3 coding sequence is TGTGCCAGTAGTCCCACTCAGGGGCGGTATAGCAATCAGCCCCAGCATTTT. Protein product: CASSPTQGRYSNQPQHF.

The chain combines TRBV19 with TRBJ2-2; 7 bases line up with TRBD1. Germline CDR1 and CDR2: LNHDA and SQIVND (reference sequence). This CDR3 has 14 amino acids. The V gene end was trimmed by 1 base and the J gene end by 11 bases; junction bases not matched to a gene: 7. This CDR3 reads CASSIAPGTAELFF. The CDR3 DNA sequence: TGTGCCAGTAGTATAGCTCCAGGGACAGCCGAGCTGTTTTTT. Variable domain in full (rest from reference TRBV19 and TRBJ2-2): DGGITQSPKYLFRKEGQNVTLSCEQNLNHDAMYWYRQDPGQGLRLIYYSQIVNDFQKGDIAEGYSVSREKKESFPLTVTSAQKNPTAFYLCASSIAPGTAELFFGEGSRLTVL.

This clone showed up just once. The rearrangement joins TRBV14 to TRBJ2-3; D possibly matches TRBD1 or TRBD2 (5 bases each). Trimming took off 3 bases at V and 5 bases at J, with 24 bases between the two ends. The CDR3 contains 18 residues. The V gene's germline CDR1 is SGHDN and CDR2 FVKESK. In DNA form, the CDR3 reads TGTGCCAGCAGCCACCCATTAGGACTCGCTGGGGCTGGAGATACGCAGTATTTT. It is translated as CASSHPLGLAGAGDTQYF.

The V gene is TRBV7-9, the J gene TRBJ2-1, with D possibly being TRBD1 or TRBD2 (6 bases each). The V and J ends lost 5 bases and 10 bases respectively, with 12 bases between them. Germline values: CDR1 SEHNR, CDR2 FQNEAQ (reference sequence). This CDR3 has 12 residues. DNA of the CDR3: TGTGCCAGCAGCCCGGGGGCCGGGGAGCAGTTCTTC. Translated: CASSPGAGEQFF.

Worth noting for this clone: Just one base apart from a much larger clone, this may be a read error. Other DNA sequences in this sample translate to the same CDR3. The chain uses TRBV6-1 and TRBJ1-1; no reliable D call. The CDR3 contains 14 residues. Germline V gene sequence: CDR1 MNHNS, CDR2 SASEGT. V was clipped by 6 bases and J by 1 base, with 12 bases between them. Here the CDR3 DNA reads TGTGCCAGCAGCCGAACGGAGGCGAACACTGAAGCTTTCTTT. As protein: CASSRTEANTEAFF.

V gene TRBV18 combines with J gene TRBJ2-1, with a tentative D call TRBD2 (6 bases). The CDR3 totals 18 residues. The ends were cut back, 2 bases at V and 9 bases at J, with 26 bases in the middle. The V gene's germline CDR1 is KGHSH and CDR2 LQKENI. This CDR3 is CASSPGGFRPGPNSEQFF. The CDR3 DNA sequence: TGTGCCAGCTCACCAGGGGGGTTTCGGCCTGGTCCTAATAGTGAGCAGTTCTTC.

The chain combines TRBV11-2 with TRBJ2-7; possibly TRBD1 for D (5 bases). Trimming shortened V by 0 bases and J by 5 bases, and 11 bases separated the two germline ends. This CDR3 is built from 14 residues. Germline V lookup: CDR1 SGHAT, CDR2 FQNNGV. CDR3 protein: CASSLEARANEQYF. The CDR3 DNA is TGTGCCAGCAGCTTAGAGGCCAGGGCCAACGAGCAGTACTTC.

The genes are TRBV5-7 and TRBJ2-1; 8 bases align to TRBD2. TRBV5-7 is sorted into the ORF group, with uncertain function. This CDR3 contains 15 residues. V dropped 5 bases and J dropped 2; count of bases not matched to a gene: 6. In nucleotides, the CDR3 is TGTGCCAGCAGACGTCCGGGAGGGCCCTACAATGAGCAGTTCTTC. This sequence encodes CASRRPGGPYNEQFF.

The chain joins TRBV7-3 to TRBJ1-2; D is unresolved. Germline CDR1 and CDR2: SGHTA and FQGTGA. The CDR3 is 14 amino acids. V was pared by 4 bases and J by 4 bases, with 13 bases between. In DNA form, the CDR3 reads TGTGCCAGCAGCTCTGACGCGGCTAGCTATGGCTACACCTTC. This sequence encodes CASSSDAASYGYTF.

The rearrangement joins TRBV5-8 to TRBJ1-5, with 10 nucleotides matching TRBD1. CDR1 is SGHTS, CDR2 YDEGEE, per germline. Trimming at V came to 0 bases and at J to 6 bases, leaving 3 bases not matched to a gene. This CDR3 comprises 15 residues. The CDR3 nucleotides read TGTGCCAGCAGCTTGGCGACAGGGGGCCGTCAGCCCCAGCATTTT. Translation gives CASSLATGGRQPQHF.

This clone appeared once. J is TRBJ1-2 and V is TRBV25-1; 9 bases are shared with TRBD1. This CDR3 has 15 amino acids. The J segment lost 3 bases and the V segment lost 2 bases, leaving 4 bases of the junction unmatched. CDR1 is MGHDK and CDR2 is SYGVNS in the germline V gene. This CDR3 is CASSEGTGTYYGYTF. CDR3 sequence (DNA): TGTGCCAGCAGTGAAGGGACAGGGACTTACTATGGCTACACCTTC.

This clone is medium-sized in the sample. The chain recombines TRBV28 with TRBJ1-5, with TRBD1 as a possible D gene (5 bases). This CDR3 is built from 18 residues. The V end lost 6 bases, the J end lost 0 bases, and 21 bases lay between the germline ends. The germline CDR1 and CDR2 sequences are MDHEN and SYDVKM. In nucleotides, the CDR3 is TGTGCCAGCAGACCCTGGGGGGGTCGACTCTATAGCAATCAGCCCCAGCATTTT. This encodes CASRPWGGRLYSNQPQHF.

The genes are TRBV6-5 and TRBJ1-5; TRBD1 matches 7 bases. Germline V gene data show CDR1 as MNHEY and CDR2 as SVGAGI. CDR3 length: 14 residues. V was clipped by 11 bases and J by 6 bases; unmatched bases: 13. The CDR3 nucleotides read TGTGCCCTCCCCCCGGCAGGGGGGTCTCAGCCCCAGCATTTT. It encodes CALPPAGGSQPQHF.

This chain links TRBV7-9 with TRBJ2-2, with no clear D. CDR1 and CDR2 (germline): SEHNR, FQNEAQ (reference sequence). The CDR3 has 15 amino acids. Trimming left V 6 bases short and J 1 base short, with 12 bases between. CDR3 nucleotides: TGTGCCAGCAGTTTGGAGCCCCTGAACACCGGGGAGCTGTTTTTT. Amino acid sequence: CASSLEPLNTGELFF. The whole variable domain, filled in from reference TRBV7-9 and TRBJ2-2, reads DTGVSQNPRHKITKRGQNVTFRCDPISEHNRLYWYRQTLGQGPEFLTYFQNEAQLEKSRLLSDRFSAERPKGSFSTLEIQRTEQGDSAMYLCASSLEPLNTGELFFGEGSRLTVL.

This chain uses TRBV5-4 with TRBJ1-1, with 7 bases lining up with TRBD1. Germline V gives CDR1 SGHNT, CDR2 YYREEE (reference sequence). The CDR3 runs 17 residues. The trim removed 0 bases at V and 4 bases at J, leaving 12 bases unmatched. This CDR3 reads CASSLGPQTGRGTEAFF. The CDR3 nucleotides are TGTGCCAGCAGCTTGGGCCCTCAGACAGGGAGGGGCACTGAAGCTTTCTTT.

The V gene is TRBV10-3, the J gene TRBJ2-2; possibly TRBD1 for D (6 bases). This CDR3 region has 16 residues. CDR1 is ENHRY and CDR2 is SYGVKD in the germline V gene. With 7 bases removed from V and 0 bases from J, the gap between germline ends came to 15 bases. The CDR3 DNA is TGTGCCATCACACCGACCCGACAGGCGAACACCGGGGAGCTGTTTTTT. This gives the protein CAITPTRQANTGELFF.

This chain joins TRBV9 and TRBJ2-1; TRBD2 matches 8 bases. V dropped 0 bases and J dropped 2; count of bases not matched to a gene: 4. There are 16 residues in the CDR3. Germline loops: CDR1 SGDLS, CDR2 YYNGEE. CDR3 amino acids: CASSVETLAAYNEQFF. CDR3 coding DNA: TGTGCCAGCAGCGTAGAAACACTAGCGGCCTACAATGAGCAGTTCTTC.

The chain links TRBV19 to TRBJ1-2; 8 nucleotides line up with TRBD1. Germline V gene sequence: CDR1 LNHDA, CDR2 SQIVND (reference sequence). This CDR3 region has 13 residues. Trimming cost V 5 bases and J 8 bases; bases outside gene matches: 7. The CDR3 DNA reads TGTGCCAGTAGTCCTACAGGGGGAAAAGGCTACACCTTC. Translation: CASSPTGGKGYTF. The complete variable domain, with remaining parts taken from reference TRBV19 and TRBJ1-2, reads DGGITQSPKYLFRKEGQNVTLSCEQNLNHDAMYWYRQDPGQGLRLIYYSQIVNDFQKGDIAEGYSVSREKKESFPLTVTSAQKNPTAFYLCASSPTGGKGYTFGSGTRLTVV.

CDR3 sequence (DNA): TGTGCCAGCAGCTTACTCTCCGCGGGAGGTCGAGTCGAGCAGTACGTC. It encodes CASSLLSAGGRVEQYV. J is TRBJ2-7 and V is TRBV11-2; 8 bases line up with TRBD2. The ends lost 2 bases at V and 6 bases at J; junction bases unmatched: 12. There are 16 residues in the CDR3. In germline, CDR1 is SGHAT, CDR2 FQNNGV.

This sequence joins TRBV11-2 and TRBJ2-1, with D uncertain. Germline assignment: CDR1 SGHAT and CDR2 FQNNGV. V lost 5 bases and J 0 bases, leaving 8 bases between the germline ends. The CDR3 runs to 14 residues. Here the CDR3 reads CASSVAGSYNEQFF. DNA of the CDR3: TGTGCCAGCAGCGTCGCCGGCTCCTACAATGAGCAGTTCTTC.

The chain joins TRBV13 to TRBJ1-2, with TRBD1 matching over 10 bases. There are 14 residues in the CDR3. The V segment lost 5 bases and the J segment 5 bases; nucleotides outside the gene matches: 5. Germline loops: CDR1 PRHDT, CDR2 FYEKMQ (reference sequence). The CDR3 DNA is TGTGCCAGCAGCACCGGACAGGGGGGATATGGCTACACCTTC. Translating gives CASSTGQGGYGYTF.

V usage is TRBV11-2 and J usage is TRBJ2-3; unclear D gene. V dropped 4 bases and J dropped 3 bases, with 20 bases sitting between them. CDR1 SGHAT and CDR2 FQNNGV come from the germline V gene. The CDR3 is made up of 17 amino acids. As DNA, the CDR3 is TGTGCCAGCAGCTCTTCGGACCGACCTTTCTTGACAGATACGCAGTATTTT. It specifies CASSSSDRPFLTDTQYF.

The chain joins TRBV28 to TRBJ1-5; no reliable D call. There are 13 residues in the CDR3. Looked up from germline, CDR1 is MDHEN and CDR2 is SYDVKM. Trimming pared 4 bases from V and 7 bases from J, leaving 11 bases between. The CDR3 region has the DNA TGTGCCAGCAGTTCGAAGGAAAGACAGCCCCAGCATTTT. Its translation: CASSSKERQPQHF.

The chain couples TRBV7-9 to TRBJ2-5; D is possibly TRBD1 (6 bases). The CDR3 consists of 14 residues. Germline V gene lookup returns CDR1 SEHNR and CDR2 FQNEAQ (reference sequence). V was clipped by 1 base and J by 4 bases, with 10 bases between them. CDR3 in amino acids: CASSLVRGRETQYF. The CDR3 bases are TGTGCCAGCAGCTTAGTCAGGGGAAGAGAGACCCAGTACTTC. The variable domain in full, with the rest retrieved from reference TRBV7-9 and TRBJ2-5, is DTGVSQNPRHKITKRGQNVTFRCDPISEHNRLYWYRQTLGQGPEFLTYFQNEAQLEKSRLLSDRFSAERPKGSFSTLEIQRTEQGDSAMYLCASSLVRGRETQYFGPGTRLLVL.

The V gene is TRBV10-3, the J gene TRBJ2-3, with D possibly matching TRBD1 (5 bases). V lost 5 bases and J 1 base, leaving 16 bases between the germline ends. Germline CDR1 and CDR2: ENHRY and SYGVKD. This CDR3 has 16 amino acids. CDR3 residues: CAISSVVTGGTDTQYF. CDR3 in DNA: TGTGCCATCAGTTCAGTCGTAACAGGAGGCACAGATACGCAGTATTTT.

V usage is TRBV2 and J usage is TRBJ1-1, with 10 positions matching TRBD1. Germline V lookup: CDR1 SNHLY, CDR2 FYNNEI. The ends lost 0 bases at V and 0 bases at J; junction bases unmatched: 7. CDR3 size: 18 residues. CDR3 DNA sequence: TGTGCCAGCAGTGAAGCTGCGGAAGACAGGGGGCTGAACACTGAAGCTTTCTTT. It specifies CASSEAAEDRGLNTEAFF.

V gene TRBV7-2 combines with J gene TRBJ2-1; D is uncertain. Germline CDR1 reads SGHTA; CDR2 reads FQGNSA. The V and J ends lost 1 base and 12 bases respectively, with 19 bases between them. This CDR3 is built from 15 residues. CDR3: CASSLEGYILTAQFF. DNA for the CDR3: TGTGCCAGCAGCTTAGAGGGTTATATCCTAACCGCGCAGTTCTTC.

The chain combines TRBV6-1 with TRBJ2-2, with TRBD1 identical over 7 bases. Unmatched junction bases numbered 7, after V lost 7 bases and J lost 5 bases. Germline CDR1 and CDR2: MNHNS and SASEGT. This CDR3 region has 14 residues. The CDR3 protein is CASIPGTVTGELFF. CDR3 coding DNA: TGTGCCAGCATCCCCGGGACAGTTACCGGGGAGCTGTTTTTT.

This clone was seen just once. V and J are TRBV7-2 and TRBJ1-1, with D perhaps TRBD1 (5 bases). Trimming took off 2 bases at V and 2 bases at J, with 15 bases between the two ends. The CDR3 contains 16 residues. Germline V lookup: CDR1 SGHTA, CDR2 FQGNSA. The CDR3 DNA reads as TGTGCCAGCAGCTTATCTCAGGGAGGTTTTAACACTGAAGCTTTCTTT. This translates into CASSLSQGGFNTEAFF. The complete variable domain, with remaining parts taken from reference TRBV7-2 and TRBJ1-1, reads GAGVSQSPSNKVTEKGKDVELRCDPISGHTALYWYRQSLGQGLEFLIYFQGNSAPDKSGLPSDRFSAERTGGSVSTLTIQRTQQEDSAVYLCASSLSQGGFNTEAFFGQGTRLTVV.

CDR3 sequence (DNA): TGTGCCAGCATGGGACTAGCGGGACCGAACACCGGGGAGCTGTTTTTT. Translated, it gives CASMGLAGPNTGELFF. The chain uses TRBV6-6 and TRBJ2-2; 13 bases fit TRBD2. Per the germline V gene, CDR1 is MNHNY and CDR2 is SVGAGI (reference sequence). V was pared by 7 bases and J by 0 bases, with 2 bases of the junction left unmatched. This CDR3 comprises 16 residues.